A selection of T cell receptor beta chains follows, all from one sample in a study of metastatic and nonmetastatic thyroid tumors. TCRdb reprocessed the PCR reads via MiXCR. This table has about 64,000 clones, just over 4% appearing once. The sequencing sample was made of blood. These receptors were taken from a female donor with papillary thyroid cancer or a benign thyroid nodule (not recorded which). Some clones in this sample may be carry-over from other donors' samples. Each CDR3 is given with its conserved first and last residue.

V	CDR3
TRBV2	CASSGRHRDPNEQFF
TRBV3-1	CASSQAGSGNTIYF
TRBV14	CASSQDLAWGNEQFF
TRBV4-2	CASSQGTGKATEAFF
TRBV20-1	CSARDGGYGYTF
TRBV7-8	CASSLIGGLYQETQYF
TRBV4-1	CASSQAPPGQGFGTEAFF
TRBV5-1	CASSLTGTSGVTFF
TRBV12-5	CASGLVLRLGNPNTGELFF
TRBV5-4	CASSPGTTTGELFF
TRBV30	CAWRRLAGEQYF
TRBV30	CAWTGQGAGYEQYF
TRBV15	CATSRASGDTQYF
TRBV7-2	CASSYLTGPSVF
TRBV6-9	CASIDSVLAGYNEQFF
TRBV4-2	CASSQDSGRAGETQYF
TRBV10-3	CAISDTLYSTVGDEQYF
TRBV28	CASSLPSHGYTF
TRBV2	CASSKTSGTWVTQYF
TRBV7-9	CASSLLACRELFF
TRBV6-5	CASSYSAGTGGLRRDSPLHF
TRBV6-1	CASKTGDTGELFF
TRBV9	CASSGDPGLAGEWTDTQYF
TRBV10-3	CAISESDTGTQYF
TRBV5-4	CASSLKLAGGLGTDTQYF
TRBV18	CASSPPGVYEQYF
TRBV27	CASSLSIVNGYTF
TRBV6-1	CASRNRGNRWTEAFF
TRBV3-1	CAIRLAGGETQYF
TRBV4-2	CASSHLERNTEAFF
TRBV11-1	CASSKRTSGKETQYF
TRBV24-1	CATSDKSSGNTIYF
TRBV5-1	CASILGGAKNDEQFF
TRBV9	CARSLVAGGTTDTQYF
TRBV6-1	CASRGLGSYNEQFF
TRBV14	CASSQPGQGRQYF
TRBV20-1	CSAQRSDFQETQYF
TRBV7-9	CASSPRGGFPGEQYF
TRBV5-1	CASSLGQGPDTQYF
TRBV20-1	CSAPGQGDTEAFF
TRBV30	CAWSITQVNEQFF
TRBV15	CATSRERTEFLNEQYF
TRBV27	CASSYRGPDTQYF
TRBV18	CASSPGRQGLYEQYF
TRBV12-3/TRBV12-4	CASSPRTGRYEQYF
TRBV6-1	CASSDSHSDTQYF
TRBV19	CATGTSASGTQYF
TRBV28	CARSWGGSTDTKYF
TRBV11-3	CASSLVAGADEQYF
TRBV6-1	CASKMTGVASSVANVLTF
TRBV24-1	CATARTGEQFF
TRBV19	CASSNLDASYEQYF
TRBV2	CASSEQGPRAQYF
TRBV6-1	CASSEGTGGTTIYF
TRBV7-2	CASSFPGLAGGNTWELFF
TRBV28	CASSDRFLDYGYTF